The T cell receptor (beta chain) under discussion was sequenced for a study of cytomegalovirus exposure and HLA in healthy donors. General study results and limits: With high specificity and sensitivity, the classifier reportedly diagnosed cytomegalovirus status.

Germline V gene data show CDR1 as MNHEY and CDR2 as SMNVEV (reference sequence). CDR3 length: 15 residues. Trimming took off 3 bases at V and 0 bases at J, with 11 bases between the two ends. Some clones are missing from TCRdb's copy, which holds only in-frame ones; the method was immunoSEQ multiplex PCR. The top ten clones hold more than 1.5% of a sample with some 56,000 clones, just over 90% of them seen once. As regards this clone: The antigen remains undetermined.

The specimen was PBMCs. The source of this sequence is a woman aged 18-35 years in good health and CMV-seropositive. The genes are TRBV27 and TRBJ1-2; the D is unclear. CDR3 amino acids: CASSFGEGSNYGYTF. CDR3 DNA sequence: TGTGCCAGCAGTTTTGGCGAGGGCTCTAACTATGGCTACACCTTC.